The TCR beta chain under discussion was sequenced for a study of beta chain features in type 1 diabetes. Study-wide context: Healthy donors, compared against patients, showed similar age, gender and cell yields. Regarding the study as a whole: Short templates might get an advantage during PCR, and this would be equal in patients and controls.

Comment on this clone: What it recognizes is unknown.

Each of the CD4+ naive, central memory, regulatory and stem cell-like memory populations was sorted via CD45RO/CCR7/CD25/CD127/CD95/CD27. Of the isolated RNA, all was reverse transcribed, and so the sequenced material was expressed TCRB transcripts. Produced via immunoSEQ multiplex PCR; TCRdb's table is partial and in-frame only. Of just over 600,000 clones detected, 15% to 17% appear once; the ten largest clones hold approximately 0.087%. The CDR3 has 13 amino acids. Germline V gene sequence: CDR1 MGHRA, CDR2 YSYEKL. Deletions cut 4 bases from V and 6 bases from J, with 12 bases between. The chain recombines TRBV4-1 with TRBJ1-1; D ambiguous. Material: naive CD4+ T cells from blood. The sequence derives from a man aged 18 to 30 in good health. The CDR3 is CASSPKRQAEAFF. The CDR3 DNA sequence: TGCGCCAGCAGCCCTAAGAGGCAGGCTGAAGCTTTCTTT.